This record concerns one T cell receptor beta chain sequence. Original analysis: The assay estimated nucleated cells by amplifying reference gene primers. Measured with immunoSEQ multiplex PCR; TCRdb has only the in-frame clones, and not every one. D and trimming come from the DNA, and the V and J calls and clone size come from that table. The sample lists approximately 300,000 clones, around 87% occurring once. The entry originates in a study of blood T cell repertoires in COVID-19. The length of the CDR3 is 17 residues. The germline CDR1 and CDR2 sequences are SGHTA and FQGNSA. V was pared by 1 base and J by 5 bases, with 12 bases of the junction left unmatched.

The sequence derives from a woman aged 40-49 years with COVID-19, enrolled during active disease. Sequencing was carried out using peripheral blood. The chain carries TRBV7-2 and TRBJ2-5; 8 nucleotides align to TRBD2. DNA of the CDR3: TGTGCCAGCAGCTTAGGATCGGGGCGGGGGGCTGGCGAGACCCAGTACTTC. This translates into CASSLGSGRGAGETQYF.